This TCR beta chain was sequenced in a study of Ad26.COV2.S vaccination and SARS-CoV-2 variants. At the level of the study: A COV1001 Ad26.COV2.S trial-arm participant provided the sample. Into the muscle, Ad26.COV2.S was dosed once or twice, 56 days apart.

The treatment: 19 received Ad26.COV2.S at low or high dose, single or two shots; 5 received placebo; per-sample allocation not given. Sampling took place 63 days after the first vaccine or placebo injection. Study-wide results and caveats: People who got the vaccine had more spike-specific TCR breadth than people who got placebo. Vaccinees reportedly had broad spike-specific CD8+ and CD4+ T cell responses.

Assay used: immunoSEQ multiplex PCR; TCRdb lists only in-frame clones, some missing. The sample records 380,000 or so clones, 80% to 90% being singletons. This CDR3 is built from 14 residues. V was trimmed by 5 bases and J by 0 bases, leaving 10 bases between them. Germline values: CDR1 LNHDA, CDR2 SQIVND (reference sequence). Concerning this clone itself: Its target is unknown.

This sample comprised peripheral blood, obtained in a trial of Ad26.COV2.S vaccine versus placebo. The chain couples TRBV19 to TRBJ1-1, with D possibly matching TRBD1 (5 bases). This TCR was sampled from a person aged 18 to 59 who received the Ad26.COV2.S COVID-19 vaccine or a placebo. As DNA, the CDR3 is TGTGCCAGTAGTCCTGACAGCCTGAACACTGAAGCTTTCTTT. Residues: CASSPDSLNTEAFF.